What follows are 5 T cell receptor beta chains derived from one specimen sequenced in a study of PD-1 blockade in classical Hodgkin lymphoma. Each of the patients experienced relapse following autologous stem cell transplantation, and their brentuximab vedotin exposure differed. Some clones are missing from TCRdb's copy, which holds only in-frame ones; the method was immunoSEQ multiplex PCR. Found here are approximately 60,000 clones, 70% to 90% of them singletons; the top ten hold 12%. The material was peripheral blood mononuclear cells (PBMCs), obtained at baseline. The source of these receptors is a human donor with classical Hodgkin lymphoma.

CDR3 in DNA: TGTGCCAGCAGTCGACCGCCGTCTGGTGAGCAGTTCTTC. This translates into CASSRPPSGEQFF. V gene TRBV7-3 combines with J gene TRBJ2-1; no clear D gene. Per germline, CDR1 SGHTA and CDR2 FQGTGA. The CDR3 is 13 amino acids. V lost 6 bases and J lost 9, with 15 bases in between.

The V call is TRBV6-5, the J call TRBJ1-2; D gene unclear. Germline-derived CDR1 and CDR2 are MNHEY and SVGAGI. The CDR3 has 14 residues. V lost 1 base to trimming and J lost 4 bases, with 10 bases between them. DNA for the CDR3: TGTGCCAGCAGTTACTACCCGGCCGCCTATGGCTACACCTTC. Its protein is CASSYYPAAYGYTF.

The chain has TRBV5-1 and TRBJ2-3; TRBD2 might be the D (6 bases). The CDR3 sequence is 16 residues long. The germline V gene encodes CDR1 SGHRS and CDR2 YFSETQ. The ends were cut back, 8 bases at V and 2 bases at J, with 21 bases in the middle. The CDR3 DNA is TGCGCCAGTTCTTTTGGTGGCGGGGCCCACACAGATACGCAGTATTTT. This sequence encodes CASSFGGGAHTDTQYF.

The rearrangement joins TRBV14 to TRBJ2-7; D not certain. CDR1 and CDR2 (germline): SGHDN, FVKESK. V lost 0 bases and J lost 3, with 9 bases in between. This CDR3 spans 14 amino acids. CDR3 amino acids: CASSQDRLIYEQYF. The CDR3 DNA is TGTGCCAGCAGCCAAGACAGGCTCATCTACGAGCAGTACTTC. Together with reference TRBV14 and TRBJ2-7, the CDR3 gives the full variable domain: EAGVTQFPSHSVIEKGQTVTLRCDPISGHDNLYWYRRVMGKEIKFLLHFVKESKQDESGMPNNRFLAERTGGTYSTLKVQPAELEDSGVYFCASSQDRLIYEQYFGPGTRLTVT.

This chain links TRBV7-6 with TRBJ2-3; no clear D. The V end lost 3 bases, the J end lost 2 bases, and 6 bases lay between the germline ends. The V gene's germline CDR1 is SGHVS and CDR2 FNYEAQ. The CDR3 spans 13 residues. CDR3 in amino acids: CASSFPLTDTQYF. In DNA form, the CDR3 reads TGTGCCAGCAGCTTTCCCCTCACAGATACGCAGTATTTT.